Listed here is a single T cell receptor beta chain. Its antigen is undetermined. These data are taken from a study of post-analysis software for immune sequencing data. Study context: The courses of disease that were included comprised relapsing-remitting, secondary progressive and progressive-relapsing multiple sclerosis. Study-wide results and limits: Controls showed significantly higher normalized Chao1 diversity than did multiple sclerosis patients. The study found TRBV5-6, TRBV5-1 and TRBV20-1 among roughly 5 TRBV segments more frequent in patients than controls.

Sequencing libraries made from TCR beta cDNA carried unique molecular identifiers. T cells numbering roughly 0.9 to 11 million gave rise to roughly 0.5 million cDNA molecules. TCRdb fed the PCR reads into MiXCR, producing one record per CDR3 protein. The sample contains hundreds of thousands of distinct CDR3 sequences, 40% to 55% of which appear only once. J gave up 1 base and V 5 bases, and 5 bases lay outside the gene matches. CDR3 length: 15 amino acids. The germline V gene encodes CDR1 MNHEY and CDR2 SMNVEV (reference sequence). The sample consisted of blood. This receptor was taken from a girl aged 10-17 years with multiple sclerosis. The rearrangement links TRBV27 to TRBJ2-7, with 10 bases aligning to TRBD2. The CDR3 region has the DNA TGTGCCAGCAGTGTCACTAGCGGGGAGTCCTACGAGCAGTACTTC. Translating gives CASSVTSGESYEQYF.